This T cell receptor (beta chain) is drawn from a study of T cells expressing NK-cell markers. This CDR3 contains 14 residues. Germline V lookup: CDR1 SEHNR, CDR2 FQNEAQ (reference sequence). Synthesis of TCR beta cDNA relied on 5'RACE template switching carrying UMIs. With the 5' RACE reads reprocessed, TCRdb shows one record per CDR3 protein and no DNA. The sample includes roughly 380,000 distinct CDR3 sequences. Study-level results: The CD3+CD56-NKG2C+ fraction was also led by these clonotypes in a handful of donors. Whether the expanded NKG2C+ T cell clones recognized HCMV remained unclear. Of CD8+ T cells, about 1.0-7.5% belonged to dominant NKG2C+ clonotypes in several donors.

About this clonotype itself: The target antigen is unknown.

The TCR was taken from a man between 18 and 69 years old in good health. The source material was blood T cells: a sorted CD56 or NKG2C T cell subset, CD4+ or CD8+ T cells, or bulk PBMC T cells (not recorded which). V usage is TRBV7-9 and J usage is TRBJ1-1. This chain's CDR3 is CASSFLSGSAEAFF.